Sequencing of this T cell receptor (beta chain) was carried out in a study of blood T cell repertoires in COVID-19. The assay was immunoSEQ multiplex PCR, and TCRdb's table has in-frame clones only and misses some. Of about 370,000 clones in the sample, around nine tenths were seen once. Participants, about 18 to 95 years old, spanned approximately 25 US areas. Germline V gene data show CDR1 as SEHNR and CDR2 as FQNEAQ (reference sequence). The CDR3 is 17 amino acids. V was pared by 4 bases and J by 7 bases, with 14 bases of the junction left unmatched. The chain joins TRBV7-9 to TRBJ2-1, with 9 bases that match TRBD2. The TCR comes from a woman under 40 who had recovered from COVID-19. The sample comprised PBMCs or T cells enriched from blood (not recorded which). This CDR3 is CASSSPTSPTSGNEQFF. The CDR3 DNA reads TGTGCCAGCAGCTCGCCCACGTCCCCGACTAGCGGAAATGAGCAGTTCTTC.